This T cell receptor (beta chain) was recovered during a study of T cells in Graves' hyperthyroidism and ophthalmopathy. Whole-study results and caveats: Separation of ophthalmopathy from stable hyperthyroidism was achieved by a 13 V-J model. Within blood appeared most thyroid clonotypes that had expanded above 0.001.

TCR beta CDR3 region amplification was performed from RNA transcripts. During a first-round RT-PCR of the TCR CDR3, the HTBI primer set was used. TCRdb reprocessed the multiplex PCR reads via MiXCR and lists one record per CDR3 protein. The data contain about 560,000 distinct CDR3 sequences, roughly 14% of them singletons. Exclusions: uncontrolled infection, other autoimmune disease, pregnancy, lactation. This clonotype was seen more than once but under ten times. Its antigen is still unknown. This CDR3 spans 14 amino acids. Germline trimming cut 3 bases from V and 6 bases from J; bases unmatched to any gene: 6. Germline V gene lookup returns CDR1 LNHDA and CDR2 SQIVND (reference sequence).

The sequence was collected from a woman in her twenties or thirties with Graves' hyperthyroidism. Material for sequencing was blood. The gene calls are TRBV19 and TRBJ2-7, with 9 bases lining up with TRBD2. The CDR3 sequence: CASSIPSGISEQYF. CDR3 coding DNA: TGTGCCAGTAGTATTCCTAGCGGGATTAGCGAGCAGTACTTC.